This is a list of T cell receptor beta chains from one sample in a study of T cells in Graves' hyperthyroidism and ophthalmopathy. TCRdb used MiXCR to reprocess the multiplex PCR reads, holding one entry per CDR3 protein. In the table there are some 510,000 distinct CDR3 sequences, 20% of which are singletons. Sequences were obtained from blood. The receptors were gathered from a man in his late teens or twenties with Graves' hyperthyroidism. The conserved cysteine and the conserved F or W are not part of the CDR3 here.

v_call,j_call,cdr3_length,cdr3_aa
TRBV19,TRBJ1-1,14,ASSGTGGILNTEAF
TRBV10-3,TRBJ2-2,13,AISWDGLSAGELF
TRBV5-8,TRBJ2-7,12,ASRRGSYYDEQY
TRBV29-1,TRBJ2-7,11,SASGRALYEQY
TRBV12-3/TRBV12-4,TRBJ1-2,11,ASSLPFLDGYT
TRBV2,TRBJ1-3,14,ASRGIVGGGGNTIY
TRBV12-5,TRBJ2-2,16,ASGAGGFSSADTGELF
TRBV29-1,TRBJ2-5,10,SVGRNQETQY
TRBV4-2,TRBJ2-7,14,ASSPFRTALGDEQY
TRBV12-3/TRBV12-4,TRBJ1-2,12,ASSPGQIAGGYT
TRBV29-1,TRBJ1-1,8,SVVQGEAF
TRBV4-1,TRBJ1-5,12,ASSGGWASQPQH
TRBV11-2,TRBJ2-5,14,ASSLDSRAYQETQY
TRBV6-1,TRBJ1-1,12,ASSGTVLATEAF
TRBV10-3,TRBJ1-6,13,AIKRDSSYNSPLH
TRBV5-1,TRBJ1-2,17,ASSLELMAQPSPNYGYT
TRBV5-1,TRBJ2-7,13,ASSLPGTSGTEQY
TRBV28,TRBJ2-7,17,ASSAPWVSGRAYTYEQY
TRBV6-5,TRBJ1-1,14,ASSYSPAAPNTEAF
TRBV6-1,TRBJ1-5,15,ASSPGQGALSNQPQH
TRBV12-3/TRBV12-4,TRBJ1-1,13,ASSRSQGMGTEAF
TRBV12-5,TRBJ2-7,15,ASGDVQSGPPDYEQY
TRBV28,TRBJ1-5,13,ATSPTRGAGQPQH
TRBV6-5,TRBJ2-7,10,ASMDLGYEQY
TRBV11-1,TRBJ1-2,15,ASSLPRMGRPNYGYT
TRBV19,TRBJ2-7,14,ASNLLPGQGSSEQY
TRBV12-3/TRBV12-4,TRBJ1-1,11,ATSYGMGTEAF
TRBV6-1,TRBJ1-1,11,ASMIDSRTEAF
TRBV24-1,TRBJ1-1,13,ATSDRRAGSSEAF
TRBV6-2/TRBV6-3,TRBJ1-1,11,ASTQRGYTEAF
TRBV19,TRBJ2-5,11,ASRDSAGETQY
TRBV12-3/TRBV12-4,TRBJ2-7,12,ASSSNRGPLEQY
TRBV6-1,TRBJ1-2,10,EASSGVYGYT
TRBV15,TRBJ1-5,14,ATRQGELMGNQPQH
TRBV9,TRBJ1-6,13,ASSVGSSYNSPLH
TRBV28,TRBJ1-5,16,ASSFPGTRRYSNQPQH
TRBV29-1,TRBJ1-2,13,SATGGQGAGFGYT
TRBV2,TRBJ2-2,12,ASRSGPYTGELF
TRBV4-1,TRBJ1-1,13,ASSQDLGGLGEAF
TRBV28,TRBJ1-5,12,ASSSPPSKQPQH
TRBV4-3,TRBJ2-7,13,ASSQDQGGHYEQY
TRBV19,TRBJ1-5,12,ASTWDIWSQPQH
TRBV2,TRBJ1-5,13,ASRGLRDNNQPQH
TRBV2,TRBJ2-5,16,ASSEGLAGLTPQETQY